The rows below give T cell receptor beta chains drawn from one sample of a study of T-cell memory formation after mild COVID-19. TCRdb reprocessed the 5' RACE reads via MiXCR and lists one record per CDR3 protein. The table includes about 500,000 distinct CDR3 sequences, around 21% detected once. Sample: PBMCs or a T cell subset sorted from them (not recorded which). Source of these receptors: an adult woman who had mild COVID-19 (a few samples of this study predate the infection). Cell type and time point are not known. The CDR3 runs from the conserved cysteine through the conserved F or W. A D gene is named only where the DNA matches it firmly. Size values are once, few and many counts, or a class for expanded clones, and some rows have none.

>TRBD2|TRBV6-2/TRBV6-3|NA|TRBJ2-7
CASSYGTSGRDPYEQYF
TGTGCCAGCAGTTACGGGACTAGCGGGAGGGATCCCTACGAGCAGTACTTC
>TRBD2|TRBV28|NA|TRBJ2-5
CASTQGGRDETQYF
TGTGCCAGCACCCAGGGAGGGAGGGATGAGACCCAGTACTTC
>NA|TRBV7-9|NA|TRBJ1-2
CASIPADLGGYTF
TGTGCCAGCATCCCCGCGGATTTGGGGGGCTACACCTTC
>NA|TRBV29-1|NA|TRBJ1-5
CSVGGFGNQPQHF
TGCAGCGTAGGGGGATTTGGCAATCAGCCCCAGCATTTT
>TRBD1|TRBV6-5|NA|TRBJ1-2
CASSRQGIKDGYTF
TGTGCCAGCAGTCGACAGGGGATAAAGGATGGCTACACCTTC
>NA|TRBV7-8|NA|TRBJ1-2
CASSLLQALYGYTF
TGTGCCAGCAGCTTACTTCAGGCCCTCTATGGCTACACCTTC
>TRBD2|TRBV2|many|TRBJ2-3
CASSERGVAQYF
TGTGCCAGCAGTGAACGGGGGGTTGCGCAGTATTTT
>TRBD1|TRBV7-9|few|TRBJ2-3
CASSFGDRGADTQYF
TGTGCCAGCAGCTTTGGGGACAGGGGTGCAGATACGCAGTATTTT
>NA|TRBV7-2|NA|TRBJ2-2
CASSLRGIGELFF
TGTGCCAGCAGCTTACGGGGAATCGGGGAGCTGTTTTTT
>NA|TRBV14|many|TRBJ1-1
CASSQWGNTEAFF
TGTGCCAGCAGCCAGTGGGGGAACACTGAAGCTTTCTTT
>NA|TRBV12-3/TRBV12-4|NA|TRBJ1-1
CASIGGSTEAFF
TGTGCCAGCATCGGGGGGTCGACTGAAGCTTTCTTT
>NA|TRBV15|few|TRBJ2-5
CATSRAPQTRQETQYF
TGTGCCACCAGCAGAGCCCCCCAGACTAGACAAGAGACCCAGTACTTC
>TRBD2|TRBV4-2|few|TRBJ2-7
CASSQVGGAGGSYEQYF
TGTGCCAGCAGCCAAGTAGGGGGAGCGGGGGGGTCCTACGAGCAGTACTTC
>NA|TRBV20-1|NA|TRBJ2-7
CSAGGVTYEQYF
TGCAGTGCTGGCGGAGTTACCTACGAGCAGTACTTC
>NA|TRBV7-9|NA|TRBJ2-7
CASSSKGVRGYEQYF
TGTGCCAGCAGCTCGAAGGGGGTCAGAGGGTACGAGCAGTACTTC
>NA|TRBV12-3/TRBV12-4|few|TRBJ2-7
CASRLGGSPYEQYF
TGTGCCAGCAGGCTAGGGGGTTCTCCCTACGAGCAGTACTTC
>NA|TRBV7-7|few|TRBJ2-1
CASSHSAGEQFF
TGTGCTAGCAGCCATTCCGCCGGGGAGCAGTTCTTC
>TRBD1|TRBV20-1|NA|TRBJ2-7
CSASHPGQWSSYEQYF
TGCAGTGCTAGCCACCCGGGACAGTGGAGCTCCTACGAGCAGTACTTC
>NA|TRBV14|few|TRBJ1-2
CASSLRTSGAYGYTF
TGTGCCAGCAGCCTTAGGACGTCTGGGGCCTATGGCTACACCTTC
>TRBD1|TRBV12-3/TRBV12-4|few|TRBJ1-1
CASSLVGRGTEAFF
TGTGCCAGCAGTTTAGTGGGCAGGGGGACTGAAGCTTTCTTT
>NA|TRBV5-4|few|TRBJ1-4
CASSYNRALNEKLFF
TGTGCCAGCAGCTACAACCGGGCCTTGAATGAAAAACTGTTTTTT
>TRBD2|TRBV3-1|few|TRBJ2-3
CASSQVIGLAGNSDTQYF
TGTGCCAGCAGCCAAGTTATCGGACTAGCGGGAAACTCAGATACGCAGTATTTT
>NA|TRBV12-3/TRBV12-4|few|TRBJ2-7
CASSSPEDEQYF
TGTGCCAGCAGTTCGCCCGAGGACGAGCAGTACTTC
>TRBD1|TRBV12-3/TRBV12-4|NA|TRBJ2-5
CASSLWDRGRETQYF
TGTGCCAGCAGTTTGTGGGACAGGGGGAGAGAGACCCAGTACTTC
>NA|TRBV5-1|many|TRBJ2-5
CASRQASGETQYF
TGCGCCAGCAGACAGGCCTCTGGGGAGACCCAGTACTTC
>NA|TRBV4-1|few|TRBJ2-3
CASSQGADTQYF
TGCGCCAGCAGCCAAGGTGCAGATACGCAGTATTTT
>NA|TRBV7-9|few|TRBJ2-1
CASSYRGSNEQFF
TGTGCCAGCAGCTACCGAGGGTCCAATGAGCAGTTCTTC
>NA|TRBV15|NA|TRBJ1-1
CATSRVLGIEAFF
TGTGCCACCAGCAGAGTTTTAGGGATAGAAGCTTTCTTT
>NA|TRBV7-9|many|TRBJ2-1
CASSLLLSSYNEQFF
TGTGCCAGCAGCCTACTTCTAAGCTCCTACAATGAGCAGTTCTTC
>TRBD2|TRBV19|NA|TRBJ2-1
CASSMGLAGGDNEQFF
TGTGCCAGTAGTATGGGACTAGCGGGAGGGGATAATGAGCAGTTCTTC
>NA|TRBV7-2|few|TRBJ1-2
CASSLVAQGYGYTF
TGTGCCAGCAGCTTAGTTGCACAGGGATATGGCTACACCTTC
>TRBD2|TRBV19|NA|TRBJ2-1
CASQVVAGGTYEQFF
TGTGCCAGTCAGGTAGTGGCGGGAGGTACGTATGAGCAGTTCTTC
>NA|TRBV20-1|NA|TRBJ1-3
CSAPSPLSGNTIYF
TGCAGTGCTCCTTCGCCCCTCTCTGGAAACACCATATATTTT
>NA|TRBV5-6|few|TRBJ2-1
CASSVGHHYNEQFF
TGTGCCAGCAGCGTGGGACACCACTACAATGAGCAGTTCTTC
>NA|TRBV3-1|few|TRBJ1-1
CASSQAVPAQAFF
TGTGCCAGCAGCCAAGCCGTCCCTGCCCAAGCTTTCTTT
>TRBD1|TRBV20-1|NA|TRBJ1-1
CSARDLTGDTEAFF
TGCAGTGCTAGAGACCTTACAGGGGACACTGAAGCTTTCTTT
>TRBD1|TRBV5-5|few|TRBJ2-2
CASSLGDRQIGELFF
TGTGCCAGCAGCCTGGGGGACAGGCAGATCGGGGAGCTGTTTTTT
>NA|TRBV6-5|few|TRBJ1-6
CASSTSPRSPLHF
TGTGCCAGCAGTACCTCCCCCCGTTCACCCCTCCACTTT
>NA|TRBV10-3|few|TRBJ2-7
CAISELDRTYEQYF
TGTGCCATCAGTGAGTTGGACCGTACCTACGAGCAGTACTTC
>NA|TRBV4-2|NA|TRBJ2-1
CASSRGRDRRNEQFF
TGTGCCAGCAGCCGAGGGAGGGACAGGAGAAATGAGCAGTTCTTC
>TRBD1|TRBV6-5|NA|TRBJ2-7
CASSDRGQGYEQYF
TGTGCCAGCAGTGACAGGGGACAGGGCTACGAGCAGTACTTC
>NA|TRBV9|NA|TRBJ1-1
CASSVDPLLGFSF
TGTGCCAGCAGCGTAGATCCCCTATTGGGGTTTTCCTTT
>NA|TRBV18|NA|TRBJ2-2
CASSPPPFGNTGELFF
TGTGCCAGCTCACCACCACCCTTCGGGAACACCGGGGAGCTGTTTTTT
>NA|TRBV5-1|few|TRBJ2-5
CASSLRSGVETQYF
TGCGCCAGCAGCTTGAGGTCGGGGGTGGAGACCCAGTACTTC
>NA|TRBV29-1|NA|TRBJ2-3
CSGESTDTQYF
TGCAGCGGAGAGTCCACAGATACGCAGTATTTT
>NA|TRBV28|few|TRBJ1-3
CASSSSPPDSLSGNTIYF
TGTGCCAGCAGTTCCAGCCCCCCCGACAGCCTCTCTGGAAACACCATATATTTT